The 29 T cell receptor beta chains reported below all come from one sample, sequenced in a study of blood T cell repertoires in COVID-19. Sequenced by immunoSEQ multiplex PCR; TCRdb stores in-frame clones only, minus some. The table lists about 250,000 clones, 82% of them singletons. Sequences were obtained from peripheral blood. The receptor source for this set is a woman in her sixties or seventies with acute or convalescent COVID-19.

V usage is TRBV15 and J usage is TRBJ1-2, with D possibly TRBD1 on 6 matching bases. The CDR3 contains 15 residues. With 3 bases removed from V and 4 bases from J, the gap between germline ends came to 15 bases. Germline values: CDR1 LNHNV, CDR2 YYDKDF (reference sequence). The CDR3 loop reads CATSRPPRTVYGYTF. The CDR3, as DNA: TGTGCCACCAGCAGGCCCCCCCGGACAGTCTATGGCTACACCTTC.

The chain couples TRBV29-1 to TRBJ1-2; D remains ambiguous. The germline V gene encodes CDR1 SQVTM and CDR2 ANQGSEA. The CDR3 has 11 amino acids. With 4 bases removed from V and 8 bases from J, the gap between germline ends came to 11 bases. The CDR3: CSVGSIRGYTF. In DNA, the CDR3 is TGCAGCGTTGGGTCTATTCGGGGCTACACCTTC.

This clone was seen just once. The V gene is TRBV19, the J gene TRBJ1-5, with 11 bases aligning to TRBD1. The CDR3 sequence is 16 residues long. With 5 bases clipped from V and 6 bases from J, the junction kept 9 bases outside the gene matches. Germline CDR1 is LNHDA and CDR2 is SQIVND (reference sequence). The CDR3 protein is CASSPQDRGRGQPQHF. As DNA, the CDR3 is TGTGCCAGTAGTCCTCAGGACAGGGGGCGAGGTCAGCCCCAGCATTTT. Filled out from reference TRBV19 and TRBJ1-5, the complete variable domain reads DGGITQSPKYLFRKEGQNVTLSCEQNLNHDAMYWYRQDPGQGLRLIYYSQIVNDFQKGDIAEGYSVSREKKESFPLTVTSAQKNPTAFYLCASSPQDRGRGQPQHFGDGTRLSIL.

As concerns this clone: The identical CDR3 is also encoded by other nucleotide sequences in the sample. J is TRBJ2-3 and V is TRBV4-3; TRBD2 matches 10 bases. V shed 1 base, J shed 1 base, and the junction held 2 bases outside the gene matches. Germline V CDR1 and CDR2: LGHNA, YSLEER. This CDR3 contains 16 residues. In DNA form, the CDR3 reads TGCGCCAGCAGCCAAGGGCTAGCGGGGGGCACAGATACGCAGTATTTT. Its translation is CASSQGLAGGTDTQYF.

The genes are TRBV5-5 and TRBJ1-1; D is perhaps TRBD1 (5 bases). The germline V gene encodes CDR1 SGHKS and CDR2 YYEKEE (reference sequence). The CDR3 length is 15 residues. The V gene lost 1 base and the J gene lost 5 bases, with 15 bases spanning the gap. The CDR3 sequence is CASSLIAGRGTEAFF. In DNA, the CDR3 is TGTGCCAGCAGCTTGATAGCAGGGCGGGGTACTGAAGCTTTCTTT.

The DNA for the CDR3 is TGTGCCAGCAGTCTATCAGGGGGCACTGAAGCTTTCTTT. It yields the protein CASSLSGGTEAFF. The rearrangement links TRBV6-6 to TRBJ1-1; 7 nucleotides match TRBD1. The CDR3 runs to 13 residues. The trim removed 5 bases at V and 4 bases at J, leaving 4 bases unmatched. The germline gives CDR1 MNHNY, CDR2 SVGAGI (reference sequence).

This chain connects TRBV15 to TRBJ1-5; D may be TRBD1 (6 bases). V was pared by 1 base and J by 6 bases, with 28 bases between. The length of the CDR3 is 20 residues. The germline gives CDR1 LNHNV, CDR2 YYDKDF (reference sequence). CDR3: CATSRGSWGIQGRSVQPQHF. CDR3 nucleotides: TGTGCCACCAGCAGAGGGTCCTGGGGAATACAGGGAAGGTCGGTTCAGCCCCAGCATTTT.

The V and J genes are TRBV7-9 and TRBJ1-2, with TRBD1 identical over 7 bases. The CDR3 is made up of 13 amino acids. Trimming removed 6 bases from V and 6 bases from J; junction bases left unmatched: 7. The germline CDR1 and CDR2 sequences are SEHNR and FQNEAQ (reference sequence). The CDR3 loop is CASSPDRVHGYTF. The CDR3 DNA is TGTGCCAGCAGTCCAGACAGGGTACATGGCTACACCTTC. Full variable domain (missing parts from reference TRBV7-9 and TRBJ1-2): DTGVSQNPRHKITKRGQNVTFRCDPISEHNRLYWYRQTLGQGPEFLTYFQNEAQLEKSRLLSDRFSAERPKGSFSTLEIQRTEQGDSAMYLCASSPDRVHGYTFGSGTRLTVV.

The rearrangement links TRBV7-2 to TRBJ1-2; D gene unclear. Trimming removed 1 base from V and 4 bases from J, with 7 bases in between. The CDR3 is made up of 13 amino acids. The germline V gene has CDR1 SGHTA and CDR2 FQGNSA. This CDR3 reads CASSLVESYGYTF. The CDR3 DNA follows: TGTGCCAGCAGCTTAGTTGAGAGCTATGGCTACACCTTC.

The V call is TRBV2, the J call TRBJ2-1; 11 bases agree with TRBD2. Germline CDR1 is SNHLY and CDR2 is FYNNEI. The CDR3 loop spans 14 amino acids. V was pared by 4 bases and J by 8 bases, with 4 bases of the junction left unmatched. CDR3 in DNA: TGTGCCAGCAGTGTAGCGGGGGGGCCCCATGAGCAGTTCTTC. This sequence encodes CASSVAGGPHEQFF.

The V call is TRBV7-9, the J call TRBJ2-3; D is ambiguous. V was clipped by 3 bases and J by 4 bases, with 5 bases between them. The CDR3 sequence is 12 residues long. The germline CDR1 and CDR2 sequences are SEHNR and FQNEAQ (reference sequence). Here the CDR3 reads CASSFTPDTQYF. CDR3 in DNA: TGTGCCAGCAGCTTCACTCCAGATACGCAGTATTTT.

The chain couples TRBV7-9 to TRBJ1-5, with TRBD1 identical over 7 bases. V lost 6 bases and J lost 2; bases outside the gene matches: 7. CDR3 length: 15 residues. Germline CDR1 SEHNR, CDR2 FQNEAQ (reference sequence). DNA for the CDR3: TGTGCCAGCAGTTCTTCCGGACAGGGCAATCAGCCCCAGCATTTT. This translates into CASSSSGQGNQPQHF.

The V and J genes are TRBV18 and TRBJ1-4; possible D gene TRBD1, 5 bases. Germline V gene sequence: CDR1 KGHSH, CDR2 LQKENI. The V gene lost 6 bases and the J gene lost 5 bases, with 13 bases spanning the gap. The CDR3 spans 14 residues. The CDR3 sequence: CASSRDGRNEKLFF. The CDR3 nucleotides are TGTGCCAGCTCGCGGGACGGCCGGAATGAAAAACTGTTTTTT. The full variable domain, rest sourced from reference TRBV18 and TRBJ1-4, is NAGVMQNPRHLVRRRGQEARLRCSPMKGHSHVYWYRQLPEEGLKFMVYLQKENIIDESGMPKERFSAEFPKEGPSILRIQQVVRGDSAAYFCASSRDGRNEKLFFGSGTQLSVL.

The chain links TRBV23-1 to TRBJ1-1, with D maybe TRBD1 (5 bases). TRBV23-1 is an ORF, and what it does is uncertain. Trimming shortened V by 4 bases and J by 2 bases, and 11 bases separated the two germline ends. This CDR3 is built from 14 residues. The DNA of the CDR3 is TGCGCCAGCAGTCCGGACACTAAAAACACTGAAGCTTTCTTT. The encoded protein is CASSPDTKNTEAFF.

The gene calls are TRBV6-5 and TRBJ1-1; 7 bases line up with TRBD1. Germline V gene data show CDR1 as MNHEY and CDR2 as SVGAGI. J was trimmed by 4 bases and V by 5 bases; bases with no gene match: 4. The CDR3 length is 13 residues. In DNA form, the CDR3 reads TGTGCCAGCAGTAGACAGGGTACCACTGAAGCTTTCTTT. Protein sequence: CASSRQGTTEAFF.

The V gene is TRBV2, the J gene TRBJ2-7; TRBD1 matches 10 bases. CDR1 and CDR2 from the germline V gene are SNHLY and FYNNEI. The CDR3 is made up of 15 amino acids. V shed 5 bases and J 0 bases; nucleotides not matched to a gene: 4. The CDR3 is CASSSRQGASYEQYF. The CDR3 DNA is TGTGCCAGCAGTTCCCGACAGGGGGCCTCCTACGAGCAGTACTTC.

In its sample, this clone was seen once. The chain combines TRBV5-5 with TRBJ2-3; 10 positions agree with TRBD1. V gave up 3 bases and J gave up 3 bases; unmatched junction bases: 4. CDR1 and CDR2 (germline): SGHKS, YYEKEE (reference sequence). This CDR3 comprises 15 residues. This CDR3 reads CASSWWTGGTDTQYF. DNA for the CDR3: TGTGCCAGCAGCTGGTGGACAGGGGGAACAGATACGCAGTATTTT.

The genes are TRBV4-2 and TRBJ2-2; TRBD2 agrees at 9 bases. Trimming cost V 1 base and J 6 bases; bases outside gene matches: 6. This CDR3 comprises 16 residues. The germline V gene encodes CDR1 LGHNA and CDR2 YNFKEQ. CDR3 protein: CASSQVGGGAAGELFF. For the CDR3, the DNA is TGTGCCAGCAGCCAAGTGGGCGGGGGGGCCGCCGGGGAGCTGTTTTTT.

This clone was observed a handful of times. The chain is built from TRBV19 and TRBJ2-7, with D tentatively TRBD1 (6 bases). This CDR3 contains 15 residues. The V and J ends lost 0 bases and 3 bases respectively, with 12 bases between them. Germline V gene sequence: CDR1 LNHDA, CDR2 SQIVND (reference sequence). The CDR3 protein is CASSIDHREGYEQYF. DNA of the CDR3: TGTGCCAGTAGTATAGATCACAGGGAAGGCTACGAGCAGTACTTC.

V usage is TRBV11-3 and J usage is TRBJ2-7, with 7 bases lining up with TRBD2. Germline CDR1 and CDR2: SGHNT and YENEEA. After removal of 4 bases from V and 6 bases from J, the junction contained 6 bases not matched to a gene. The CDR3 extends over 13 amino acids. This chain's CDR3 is CASSSRLASEQYF. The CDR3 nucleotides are TGTGCCAGCAGCTCGCGACTAGCTTCCGAGCAGTACTTC. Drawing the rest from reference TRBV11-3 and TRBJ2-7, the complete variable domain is EAGVVQSPRYKIIEKKQPVAFWCNPISGHNTLYWYLQNLGQGPELLIRYENEEAVDDSQLPKDRFSAERLKGVDSTLKIQPAELGDSAVYLCASSSRLASEQYFGPGTRLTVT.

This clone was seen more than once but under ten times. CDR3 sequence: CASSPERETQYF. In DNA, the CDR3 is TGTGCCAGCAGCCCCGAGCGAGAGACCCAGTACTTC. V usage is TRBV5-5 and J usage is TRBJ2-5; D gene unclear. There are 12 residues in the CDR3. CDR1 and CDR2 from the germline V gene are SGHKS and YYEKEE (reference sequence). Trimming took 4 bases from V and 4 from J, leaving 8 bases between them.

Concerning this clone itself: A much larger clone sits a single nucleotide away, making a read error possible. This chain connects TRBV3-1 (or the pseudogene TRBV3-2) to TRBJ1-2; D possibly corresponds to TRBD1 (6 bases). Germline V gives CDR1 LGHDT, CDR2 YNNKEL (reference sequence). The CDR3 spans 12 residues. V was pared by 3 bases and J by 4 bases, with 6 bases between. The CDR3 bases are TGTGCCAGCAGCCAGACAGGCTATGGCTACACCTTC. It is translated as CASSQTGYGYTF.

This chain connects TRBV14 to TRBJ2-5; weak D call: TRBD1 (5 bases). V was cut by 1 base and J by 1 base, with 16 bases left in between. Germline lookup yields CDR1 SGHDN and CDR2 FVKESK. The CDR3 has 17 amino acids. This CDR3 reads CASSQAGQGRLQETQYF. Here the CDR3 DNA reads TGTGCCAGCAGCCAAGCCGGGCAGGGTCGTCTCCAAGAGACCCAGTACTTC.

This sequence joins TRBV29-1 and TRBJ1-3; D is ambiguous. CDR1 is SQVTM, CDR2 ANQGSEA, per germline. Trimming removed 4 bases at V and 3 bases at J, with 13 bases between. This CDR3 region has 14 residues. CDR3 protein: CSVAKQTFGNTIYF. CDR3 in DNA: TGCAGCGTTGCGAAACAGACATTTGGAAACACCATATATTTT.

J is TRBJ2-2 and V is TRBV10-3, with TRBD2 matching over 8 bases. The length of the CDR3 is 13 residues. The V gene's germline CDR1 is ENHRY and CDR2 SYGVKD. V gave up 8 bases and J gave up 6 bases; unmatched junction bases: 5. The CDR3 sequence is CAIGRTSPGELFF. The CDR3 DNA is TGTGCCATCGGGAGGACTAGCCCCGGGGAGCTGTTTTTT.

DNA of the CDR3: TGTGCCAGCAGCTTAATTCGCAGGGCGTTCAATCAGCCCCAGCATTTT. Its translation: CASSLIRRAFNQPQHF. The V and J genes are TRBV5-8 and TRBJ1-5; D is possibly TRBD1 (5 bases). There are 16 residues in the CDR3. Trimming took off 2 bases at V and 3 bases at J, with 15 bases between the two ends. Per the germline V gene, CDR1 is SGHTS and CDR2 is YDEGEE.

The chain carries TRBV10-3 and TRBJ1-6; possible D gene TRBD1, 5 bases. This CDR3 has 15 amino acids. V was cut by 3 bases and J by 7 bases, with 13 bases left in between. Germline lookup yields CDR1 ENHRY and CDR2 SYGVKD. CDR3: CAISEGAEGNSPLHF. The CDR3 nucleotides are TGTGCCATCAGTGAAGGGGCCGAAGGGAATTCACCCCTCCACTTT.

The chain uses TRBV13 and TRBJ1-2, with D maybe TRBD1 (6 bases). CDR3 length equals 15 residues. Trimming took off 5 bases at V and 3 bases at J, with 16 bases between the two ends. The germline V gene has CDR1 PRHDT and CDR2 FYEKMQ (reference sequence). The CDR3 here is CASSPLSQGYYGYTF. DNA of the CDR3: TGTGCCAGCAGCCCACTGTCACAGGGATACTATGGCTACACCTTC. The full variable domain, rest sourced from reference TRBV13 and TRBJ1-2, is AAGVIQSPRHLIKEKRETATLKCYPIPRHDTVYWYQQGPGQDPQFLISFYEKMQSDKGSIPDRFSAQQFSDYHSELNMSSLELGDSALYFCASSPLSQGYYGYTFGSGTRLTVV.

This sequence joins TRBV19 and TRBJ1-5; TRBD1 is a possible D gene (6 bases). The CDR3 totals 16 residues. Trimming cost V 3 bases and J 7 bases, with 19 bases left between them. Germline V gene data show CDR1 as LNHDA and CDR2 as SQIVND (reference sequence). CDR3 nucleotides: TGTGCCAGTAGTATCTTCGGACAGCTGACTCTCCAGCCCCAGCATTTT. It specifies CASSIFGQLTLQPQHF.